The 14 T cell receptor beta chains below come from one sample, sequenced in a study of blood T cells in healthy people across ages (dated by TCRdb to between 2014 and 2017). The library was obtained by 5' RACE. Sequencing instrument: Illumina HiSeq 2500. A second PCR of roughly 7 to 12 cycles was run with a J-beta primer mix and a sample-barcoded 5' primer. The raw public data were reprocessed by TCRdb itself: fastp quality trimming at Q25, MiXCR clonotype calling, in-frame beta chains only. Every distinct CDR3 protein forms one entry, paired with its most common genes and DNA. The sample yields 850,000 to 1,100,000 distinct CDR3 sequences; approximately 38% were counted once. Jointly, the top ten make up about an eighth of the sample. The sequenced material came from blood. Receptor source: a man younger than 30 in good health.

This clonotype was detected ten times or more. This chain joins TRBV10-3 and TRBJ2-3; D may be TRBD1 or TRBD2 (5 bases each). Germline V CDR1 and CDR2: ENHRY, SYGVKD. The V end lost 6 bases, the J end lost 5 bases, and 15 bases lay between the germline ends. The CDR3 has 14 amino acids. In DNA form, the CDR3 reads TGTGCCATCAGCCCTCCCGGGACCCTAGATACGCAGTATTTT. This gives the protein CAISPPGTLDTQYF.

In this sample, this clonotype turned up a few times. In DNA form, the CDR3 reads TGTGCCAGCAGCCCCCAGGGGCGGACTGAAGCTTTCTTT. Residues: CASSPQGRTEAFF. The chain combines TRBV7-2 with TRBJ1-1, with a weak D call TRBD1 (6 bases). Germline CDR1 and CDR2: SGHTA and FQGNSA. The CDR3 spans 13 residues. V dropped 5 bases and J dropped 5 bases, with 12 bases sitting between them.

Turning to this clonotype: A much larger clone lies a single base off, so this may be a read error. The chain has TRBV16 and TRBJ2-3, with no clear D. V dropped 2 bases and J dropped 4 bases, with 7 bases sitting between them. CDR3 length equals 13 residues. Germline V lookup: CDR1 KGHSY, CDR2 FQNENV. CDR3 DNA: TGTGCCAGCAGCCAAGACTGGCCAGATACGCAGTATTTT. Translated: CASSQDWPDTQYF.

The chain is built from TRBV7-9 and TRBJ2-5, with D possibly called TRBD1 or TRBD2 (5 bases each). Judging by the DNA end, TRBJ2-4 fits better; the J call may be wrong. Germline lookup yields CDR1 SEHNR and CDR2 FQNEAQ (reference sequence). The CDR3 extends over 18 amino acids. CDR3 region: CASSSTGTLIVAKNIQYF. In DNA, the CDR3 is TGTGCCAGCAGTTCCACCGGGACGCTCATCGTAGCCAAAAACATTCAGTACTTC.

The chain carries TRBV5-6 and TRBJ1-5; 8 positions match TRBD1. Trimming cost V 1 base and J 0 bases; bases outside gene matches: 9. Germline V gene sequence: CDR1 SGHDT, CDR2 YYEEEE. The CDR3 is 18 residues long. CDR3 nucleotides: TGTGCCAGCAGCTTGCAAACAGGGGGGACTTATAGCAATCAGCCCCAGCATTTT. Translation: CASSLQTGGTYSNQPQHF.

This clonotype was picked up a small number of times. The CDR3 spells CSAEDGHRIASWNTEAFF. The CDR3 bases are TGCAGTGCGGAAGATGGTCACAGGATTGCTTCTTGGAACACTGAAGCTTTCTTT. This sequence joins TRBV20-1 and TRBJ1-1, with D maybe TRBD1 (5 bases). The CDR3 totals 18 residues. Deletions cut 6 bases from V and 1 base from J, with 27 bases between. The V gene's germline CDR1 is DFQATT and CDR2 SNEGSKA (reference sequence).

The chain carries TRBV6-2 or TRBV6-3 and TRBJ1-4, with a weak D call TRBD1 (5 bases). Trimming took 2 bases from V and 0 from J, leaving 16 bases between them. The CDR3 contains 18 residues. Per germline, CDR1 MNHEY and CDR2 SVGEGT. The CDR3: CASSYDYSGGSTNEKLFF. For the CDR3, the DNA is TGTGCCAGCAGTTACGATTACTCCGGGGGATCAACTAATGAAAAACTGTTTTTT.

To note about this clonotype: Since a much larger clone is just one base distant, this may be a read error. This chain connects TRBV20-1 to TRBJ2-1; perhaps TRBD2 as D (6 bases). The V and J ends lost 7 bases and 3 bases respectively, with 16 bases between them. The V gene's germline CDR1 is DFQATT and CDR2 SNEGSKA (reference sequence). This CDR3 is built from 14 residues. Here the CDR3 DNA reads TGCAGTGTCAGGAGGAGGGCGTTCTACAATGAGCAGTTCTTC. This codes for CSVRRRAFYNEQFF.

The gene calls are TRBV5-1 and TRBJ1-2; perhaps TRBD1 as D (5 bases). Trimming took off 2 bases at V and 1 base at J, with 15 bases between the two ends. The CDR3 consists of 16 residues. From germline, CDR1 is SGHRS and CDR2 YFSETQ. CDR3 sequence: CASSLWGQESNYGYTF. The CDR3 DNA reads as TGCGCCAGCAGCTTATGGGGCCAGGAAAGTAACTATGGCTACACCTTC.

This clonotype has more than one count but fewer than ten. This sequence joins TRBV10-3 and TRBJ2-7; weak D call: TRBD2 (6 bases). The length of the CDR3 is 23 residues. From germline, CDR1 is ENHRY and CDR2 SYGVKD. Trimming took off 4 bases at V and 2 bases at J, with 39 bases between the two ends. The CDR3, as DNA: TGTGCCATCAGTGGCTCGAAGGGGACTCAGCCTCACCCTGACGACGGGTCTCCCTACGAGCAGTACTTC. It specifies CAISGSKGTQPHPDDGSPYEQYF.

The V gene is TRBV20-1, the J gene TRBJ2-2; 8 bases are a match to TRBD2. Germline trimming cut 3 bases from V and 2 bases from J; bases unmatched to any gene: 5. Looked up from germline, CDR1 is DFQATT and CDR2 is SNEGSKA (reference sequence). The CDR3 loop spans 15 amino acids. CDR3 sequence (DNA): TGCAGTGCTAGTGATAGCGGGGCAAACACCGGGGAGCTGTTTTTT. It yields the protein CSASDSGANTGELFF.

In its sample, this clonotype was seen a few times. J is TRBJ2-3 and V is TRBV6-6, with 13 bases lining up with TRBD2. CDR1 and CDR2 (germline): MNHNY, SVGAGI (reference sequence). CDR3 size: 16 residues. V trimming: 5 bases; J trimming: 5 bases; junction bases outside the gene matches: 7. The CDR3 nucleotides are TGTGCCAGCAGTGACGGACTAGCGGGGGTCGAAGATACGCAGTATTTT. Its translation is CASSDGLAGVEDTQYF.

The chain carries TRBV7-2 and TRBJ2-1; D ambiguous. CDR3 length: 15 amino acids. The germline gives CDR1 SGHTA, CDR2 FQGNSA. Trimming took off 5 bases at V and 2 bases at J, with 13 bases between the two ends. DNA for the CDR3: TGTGCCAGCAGCCACTCAGGTTCCCCCTACAATGAGCAGTTCTTC. Protein: CASSHSGSPYNEQFF.

As to this clonotype: A much larger clone differs from this one at a single base, so this may be a read error. V is TRBV4-3 and J is TRBJ2-3, with D tentatively TRBD2 (5 bases). Trimming shortened V by 4 bases and J by 6 bases, and 26 bases separated the two germline ends. Germline values: CDR1 LGHNA, CDR2 YSLEER. The CDR3 is made up of 18 amino acids. The CDR3 sequence is CASSRDPAIGLSGDTQYF. Written as DNA, the CDR3 is TGCGCCAGCAGCCGAGACCCCGCTATTGGACTCTCCGGTGATACGCAGTATTTT.